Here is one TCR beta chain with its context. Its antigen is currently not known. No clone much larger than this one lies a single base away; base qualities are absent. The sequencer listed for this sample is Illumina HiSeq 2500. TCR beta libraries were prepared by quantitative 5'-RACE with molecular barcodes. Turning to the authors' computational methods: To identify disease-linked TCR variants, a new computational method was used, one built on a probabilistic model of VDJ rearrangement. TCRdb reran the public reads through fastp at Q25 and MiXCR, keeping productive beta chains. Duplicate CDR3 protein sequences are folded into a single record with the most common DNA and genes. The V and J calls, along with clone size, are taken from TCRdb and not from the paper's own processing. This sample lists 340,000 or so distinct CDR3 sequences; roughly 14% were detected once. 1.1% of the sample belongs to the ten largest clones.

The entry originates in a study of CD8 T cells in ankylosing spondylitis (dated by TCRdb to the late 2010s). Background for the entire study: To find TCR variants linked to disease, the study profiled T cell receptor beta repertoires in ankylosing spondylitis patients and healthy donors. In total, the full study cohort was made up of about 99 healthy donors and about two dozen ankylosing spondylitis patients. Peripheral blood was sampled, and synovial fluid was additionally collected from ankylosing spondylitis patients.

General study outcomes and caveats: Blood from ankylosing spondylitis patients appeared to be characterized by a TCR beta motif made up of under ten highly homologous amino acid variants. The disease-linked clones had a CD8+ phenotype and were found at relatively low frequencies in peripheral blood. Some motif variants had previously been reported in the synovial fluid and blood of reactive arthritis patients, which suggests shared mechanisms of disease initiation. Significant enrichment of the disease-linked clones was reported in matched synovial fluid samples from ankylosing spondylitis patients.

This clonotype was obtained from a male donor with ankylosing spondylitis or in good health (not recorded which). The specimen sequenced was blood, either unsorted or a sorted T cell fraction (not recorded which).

The DNA reads as follows: TGTGCCAGCAGCCAAATGCTAGCGGGGAACAATGAGCAGTTCTTC. The encoded protein is CASSQMLAGNNEQFF. This chain is built from TRBV3-1 and TRBJ2-1; the junction holds 9 bases that match TRBD2. CDR1 and CDR2, looked up from the germline V gene (reference sequence), are LGHDT and YNNKEL. The germline V end is reduced by 2 bases and the J end by 5 bases; junction bases left unmatched: 4. Counted from cysteine to phenylalanine, this CDR3 has 15 amino acids. The sequence is cut down to CDR3 DNA, 45 bases in frame from base 1.